These T cell receptor beta chains were read from a single sample in a study of cytomegalovirus exposure and HLA in healthy donors. The method was immunoSEQ multiplex PCR; TCRdb's version includes in-frame clones alone and lacks a portion of them. Of roughly 80,000 clones listed, roughly 79% were seen once; the top ten hold approximately 1.9%. The sequenced sample consisted of PBMCs. Receptors originate from a woman aged 25-40 years in good health and CMV-seronegative. CDR3s include the opening cysteine and the closing phenylalanine or tryptophan. A D gene is named only where the DNA matches it firmly. Size values are once, few and many counts, or a class for expanded clones, and some rows have none.

d_call | j_call | clone_size | v_call | cdr3_nt | cdr3_aa
. | TRBJ1-6 | . | TRBV25-1 | TGTGCCAGCAGAGCACCGGGACAAATGGGGTCACCCCTCCACTTT | CASRAPGQMGSPLHF
. | TRBJ1-2 | . | TRBV7-2 | TGTGCCAGCAGCTTACACGGACAGCAAAGCTATGGCTACACCTTC | CASSLHGQQSYGYTF
TRBD1 | TRBJ2-5 | . | TRBV10-3 | TGTGCCACCAAACTCGGACAGGGGCAAGAGACCCAGTACTTC | CATKLGQGQETQYF
. | TRBJ1-5 | . | TRBV2 | TGTGCCAGCAGTGAAGAGGCAGGGTATAATCAGCCCCAGCATTTT | CASSEEAGYNQPQHF
TRBD1 | TRBJ1-2 | . | TRBV6-1 | TGTGCCAGCAGTGAAAGGGACAGGGACTATGGCTACACCTTC | CASSERDRDYGYTF
TRBD2 | TRBJ2-5 | . | TRBV5-4 | TGTGCCAGCAGCTTGGGAGCGGGGCTACAAGAGACCCAGTACTTC | CASSLGAGLQETQYF
. | TRBJ1-1 | . | TRBV9 | TGTGCCAGCAGCGGGCCTGGGGCAGAAGAAGCTTTCTTT | CASSGPGAEEAFF
. | TRBJ1-6 | . | TRBV5-1 | TGCGCCAGCAGCTTGGGGGGCAGGTCGTCGAGCTCCTATAATTCACCCCTCCACTTT | CASSLGGRSSSSYNSPLHF
. | TRBJ1-1 | once | TRBV4-1 | TGCGCCAGCAGCCAAGAAGGATCAGGGAAGGGGGCTGAAGCTTTCTTT | CASSQEGSGKGAEAFF
. | TRBJ1-1 | . | TRBV19 | TGTGCCAGTAGTCCCGGAGGGAACACTGAAGCTTTCTTT | CASSPGGNTEAFF
. | TRBJ2-3 | . | TRBV27 | TGTGCCAGCAGTTTGGGGACTCCGCCCGATACGCAGTATTTT | CASSLGTPPDTQYF
. | TRBJ1-2 | . | TRBV18 | TGTGCCAGCTCACCGAGACAGGAAGCTAACTATGGCTACACCTTC | CASSPRQEANYGYTF
. | TRBJ1-2 | . | TRBV2 | TGTGCCAGCAGGCCGGGACACCGAGCTAACTATGGCTACACCTTC | CASRPGHRANYGYTF
TRBD1 | TRBJ1-3 | . | TRBV7-9 | TGTGCCAGCAGCTTACGTAAGAGTGGCAGGGGGCTTGGAAACACCATATATTTT | CASSLRKSGRGLGNTIYF
TRBD2 | TRBJ2-7 | . | TRBV5-4 | TGTGCCAGCAGCTCTAGCGGGAGGGCCCTCTACGAGCAGTACTTC | CASSSSGRALYEQYF
TRBD2 | TRBJ2-1 | . | TRBV29-1 | TGCAGCGGTGGACTAGCGGGACCCTACAATGAGCAGTTCTTC | CSGGLAGPYNEQFF
. | TRBJ2-7 | . | TRBV6-5 | TGTGCCAGCAAAATGATGGCAGTCTCCTACGAGCAGTACTTC | CASKMMAVSYEQYF
. | TRBJ2-1 | . | TRBV20-1 | TGCAGTGCTAGAGTCAGAAATGAGCAGTTCTTC | CSARVRNEQFF
. | TRBJ1-1 | . | TRBV9 | TGTGCCAGCAGCCCCCGAGGTGTCACTGAAGCTTTCTTT | CASSPRGVTEAFF
TRBD2 | TRBJ2-7 | . | TRBV28 | TGTGCCAGCGGGCCGCGGGAGTTGATCGTGTACGAGCAGTACTTC | CASGPRELIVYEQYF
TRBD1 | TRBJ2-7 | . | TRBV7-9 | TGTGCCAGCAGCTCAACAGGGGCCTCCGAGCAGTACTTC | CASSSTGASEQYF
. | TRBJ2-1 | . | TRBV6-1 | TGTGCCAGCGGCGACATCTCTTTAGGTGAGCAGTTCTTC | CASGDISLGEQFF